This TCR beta chain comes out of a study of T cell repertoires in ileal Crohn's disease. Study information: Operated complications were stricturing disease (approximately 61%) and penetrating disease (about 40%). Biopsies of the neoterminal ileum at postoperative colonoscopy form M6 samples.

Time point defined: neoterminal ileum biopsy at postoperative endoscopy, about 6 months after surgery. This clone was detected a few times. Its antigen is unidentified. The CDR3 spans 13 residues. Germline assignment: CDR1 SGHTA and CDR2 FQGNSA. Trimming removed 7 bases at V and 6 bases at J, with 16 bases between. Whole-study findings and limits: Compared with CD4 T cells, sorted CD8 cells carried more expanded clones. Postoperative endoscopy occurred within one year, median about 7.5 months.

Repertoires were generated with immunoSEQ multiplex PCR, while TCRdb's copy carries only in-frame clones and drops some. Found here are about 10,000 clones, around 73% of them singletons; the top ten hold less than 20%. The receptor was derived from an adult with Crohn's disease. The sequencing sample was made of ileal tissue. The chain recombines TRBV7-2 with TRBJ2-7; possible D gene TRBD1, 5 bases. This CDR3 is CASTGYLDSEQYF. CDR3 DNA sequence: TGTGCCAGCACCGGATATCTAGACAGCGAGCAGTACTTC.